This TCR beta chain was sequenced for a study of OX40 agonist ivuxolimab in advanced cancers. The protocol was immunoSEQ multiplex PCR, while the TCRdb copy is restricted to in-frame clones and leaves out a portion. The sample consists of fewer than 85,000 clones, about nine tenths of them appearing once. This clone was seen more than once but under ten times. The ends were cut back, 8 bases at V and 0 bases at J, with 7 bases in the middle. The CDR3 covers 12 residues. This clonotype was obtained from an adult with an advanced solid tumor such as melanoma, head and neck, liver or kidney cancer. This chain links TRBV6-7 with TRBJ1-2; no clear D gene. TRBV6-7 is an open reading frame, and its role is uncertain. This specimen was CD4+ or CD8+ T cells sorted from blood, taken in a trial of the OX40 agonist ivuxolimab. DNA of the CDR3: TGTGCCAGCGCTATCTCTAACTATGGCTACACCTTC. As protein: CASAISNYGYTF.